The 15 T cell receptor beta chains below all came from one sample that was sequenced in a study of CD8 T cells in ankylosing spondylitis (dated 2017 in TCRdb). The receptor library was made with 5' RACE. Instrument used: Illumina HiSeq 2500. TCRdb cleaned the public reads at Q25 with fastp, built clones with MiXCR and kept in-frame beta chains. When rows share a CDR3 protein, they turn into one entry using the most common DNA and genes. In all, the sample holds fewer than 250,000 distinct CDR3 sequences, and 10% of those were seen once. Of the sample, 2.6% is held by the ten largest clones. Sequencing was performed on blood, either unsorted or a sorted T cell fraction (not recorded which). The receptor set was obtained from a male donor with ankylosing spondylitis or in good health (not recorded which).

The CDR3 DNA is TGTGCCAGCAGCTCCCCCGGGAGCAAGGCAGATACGCAGTATTTT. Protein: CASSSPGSKADTQYF. The rearrangement joins TRBV6-2 or TRBV6-3 to TRBJ2-3, with a weak D call TRBD2 (6 bases). The CDR3 extends over 15 amino acids. V was clipped by 6 bases and J by 4 bases, with 17 bases between them. Germline V gene sequence: CDR1 MNHEY, CDR2 SVGEGT.

This clonotype was counted only a few times. The V gene is TRBV12-3 or TRBV12-4, the J gene TRBJ2-7, with D possibly matching TRBD2 (5 bases). The V and J ends lost 6 bases and 2 bases respectively, with 11 bases between them. CDR3 length: 13 amino acids. The CDR3 spells CASRPGVTYEQYF. The CDR3 coding sequence is TGTGCCAGCAGGCCCGGGGTTACCTACGAGCAGTACTTC.

V and J are TRBV12-3 or TRBV12-4 and TRBJ1-2, with 8 bases that match TRBD1. The CDR3 contains 15 residues. The ends lost 4 bases at V and 5 bases at J; junction bases unmatched: 9. For the CDR3, the DNA is TGTGCCAGCAGTTCGCCTGGGACAGGCCTATATGGCTACACCTTC. It yields the protein CASSSPGTGLYGYTF.

The V gene is TRBV5-1, the J gene TRBJ2-2; 8 bases are a match to TRBD1. Looked up from germline, CDR1 is SGHRS and CDR2 is YFSETQ. CDR3 length: 16 residues. With 4 bases clipped from V and 6 bases from J, the junction kept 11 bases outside the gene matches. DNA of the CDR3: TGCGCCAGCAGCCCATGGACAGGGAAGGGACCCGGGGAGCTGTTTTTT. Protein: CASSPWTGKGPGELFF.

This chain connects TRBV20-1 to TRBJ2-7; a weak D match, TRBD2 (7 bases). CDR1 DFQATT and CDR2 SNEGSKA come from the germline V gene (reference sequence). Trimming took 6 bases from V and 3 from J, leaving 18 bases between them. The CDR3 contains 14 residues. The CDR3 region is CSARRGGNLYEQYF. CDR3 in DNA: TGCAGTGCGAGGAGGGGGGGGAATCTCTACGAGCAGTACTTC.

V is TRBV15 and J is TRBJ2-1; weak D call: TRBD2 (6 bases). This CDR3 has 15 amino acids. V was shortened by 0 bases and J by 1 base, with 7 bases between the two germline ends. Germline-derived CDR1 and CDR2 are LNHNV and YYDKDF (reference sequence). The CDR3 region has the DNA TGTGCCACCAGCAGAGAGGGGGGTTCCTACAATGAGCAGTTCTTC. This sequence encodes CATSREGGSYNEQFF.

J is TRBJ2-7 and V is TRBV27; 7 bases agree with TRBD2. Germline CDR1 MNHEY, CDR2 SMNVEV (reference sequence). The V gene end was trimmed by 2 bases and the J gene end by 4 bases; junction bases not matched to a gene: 8. The CDR3 runs to 15 residues. The CDR3 sequence is CASSLDWRESYEQYF. In nucleotides, the CDR3 is TGTGCCAGCAGTTTAGATTGGCGGGAGTCGTACGAGCAGTACTTC.

The chain combines TRBV11-1 with TRBJ2-5; maybe TRBD2 (6 bases). Germline CDR1 SGHAT, CDR2 FQDESV (reference sequence). CDR3 length: 18 residues. V shed 5 bases and J shed 1 base, with 23 bases lying between them. The CDR3 here is CASSPRGTYGGLQETQYF. The CDR3 nucleotides are TGTGCCAGCAGCCCTAGGGGCACCTACGGGGGTCTCCAAGAGACCCAGTACTTC. The whole variable domain, remainder taken from reference TRBV11-1 and TRBJ2-5, is EAEVAQSPRYKITEKSQAVAFWCDPISGHATLYWYRQILGQGPELLVQFQDESVVDDSQLPKDRFSAERLKGVDSTLKIQPAELGDSAMYLCASSPRGTYGGLQETQYFGPGTRLLVL.

The J gene is TRBJ1-5, the V gene TRBV12-3 or TRBV12-4; 8 nucleotides line up with TRBD1. V was pared by 5 bases and J by 5 bases, with 8 bases of the junction left unmatched. This CDR3 contains 15 residues. The CDR3 spells CASSPTPGGYQPQHF. The CDR3 DNA reads as TGTGCCAGCAGTCCGACCCCAGGGGGCTATCAGCCCCAGCATTTT.

This chain connects TRBV7-6 to TRBJ2-3, with D tentatively TRBD2 (5 bases). V lost 4 bases, J lost 2 bases, and 13 bases lay in between. The CDR3 sequence is 15 residues long. Germline values: CDR1 SGHVS, CDR2 FNYEAQ. In DNA form, the CDR3 reads TGTGCCAGCAGCTCTCCCGCGGGCCTCACAGATACGCAGTATTTT. As protein: CASSSPAGLTDTQYF.

In regard to this clonotype: The junction does not match germline at one end; this may be a read error. The chain combines TRBV3-1 with TRBJ2-7; 8 positions match TRBD1. The germline gives CDR1 LGHDT, CDR2 YNNKEL (reference sequence). The CDR3 totals 18 residues. The DNA for the CDR3 is TGTGCCACCAGCCAAGCGGAACCTGGAGGGACAGGAGTCTACGAGCAGTACTTC. As protein: CATSQAEPGGTGVYEQYF.

This clonotype has at least ten counts. CDR3 DNA sequence: TGTGCCAGCAGTTCTAGCGGGGTGCAGTATTTT. This gives the protein CASSSSGVQYF. V is TRBV6-5 and J is TRBJ2-3, with 9 bases aligning to TRBD2. After removal of 4 bases from V and 11 bases from J, the junction contained 1 base not matched to a gene. The CDR3 has 11 amino acids. Germline V CDR1 and CDR2: MNHEY, SVGAGI.

This clonotype was recorded many times. The chain carries TRBV12-3 or TRBV12-4 and TRBJ1-3, with TRBD1 matching 8 bases. With 0 bases clipped from V and 0 bases from J, the junction kept 13 bases outside the gene matches. This CDR3 has 20 residues. This CDR3 is CASSLAQQGDLYFSGNTIYF. As DNA, the CDR3 is TGTGCCAGCAGTTTAGCTCAACAGGGGGACCTATATTTCTCTGGAAACACCATATATTTT.

As to this clonotype: One end of the junction varies from germline; a read error may be responsible. The chain employs TRBV20-1 and TRBJ2-1; 12 bases fit TRBD2. The CDR3 has 16 residues. The germline V gene encodes CDR1 DFQATT and CDR2 SNEGSKA (reference sequence). This CDR3 reads CCARGLAGLNYNEQFF. The CDR3 nucleotides are TGCTGTGCTAGGGGACTAGCGGGCCTAAATTACAATGAGCAGTTCTTC.

Ten or more counts support this clonotype. The V call is TRBV5-5, the J call TRBJ2-5, with 9 bases that match TRBD2. The CDR3 is 16 amino acids. Germline CDR1 SGHKS, CDR2 YYEKEE (reference sequence). V lost 0 bases, J lost 2 bases, and 5 bases stayed unmatched. The CDR3 nucleotides are TGTGCCAGCAGCTTGGAGGGCCTAGCGGGACAAGAGACCCAGTACTTC. Its translation is CASSLEGLAGQETQYF.